The source of this T cell receptor (beta chain) is a study of patients and donors after allogeneic stem cell transplantation. This CDR3 is 16 amino acids long. Germline lookup yields CDR1 LGHNA and CDR2 YSLEER. With V trimmed by 5 bases and J by 5 bases, 9 bases remained unmatched. TCRdb reanalysed the RT-PCR reads using MiXCR and keeps one entry per CDR3 protein. The profile shows over 200,000 distinct CDR3 sequences, 35% to 45% of them singletons. The sequence came from a human donor who was either an allogeneic HSCT recipient or a stem cell or donor lymphocyte infusion donor (not recorded which). It is not recorded whose cells these are; they may come from a transplant donor. The J gene is TRBJ2-5, the V gene TRBV4-3; 12 bases align to TRBD2. The sequenced sample consisted of blood, either unsorted or a sorted T cell fraction (not recorded which). CDR3: CASSARLAGAKETQYF. CDR3 DNA: TGCGCCAGCAGCGCTCGACTAGCGGGGGCAAAGGAGACCCAGTACTTC.